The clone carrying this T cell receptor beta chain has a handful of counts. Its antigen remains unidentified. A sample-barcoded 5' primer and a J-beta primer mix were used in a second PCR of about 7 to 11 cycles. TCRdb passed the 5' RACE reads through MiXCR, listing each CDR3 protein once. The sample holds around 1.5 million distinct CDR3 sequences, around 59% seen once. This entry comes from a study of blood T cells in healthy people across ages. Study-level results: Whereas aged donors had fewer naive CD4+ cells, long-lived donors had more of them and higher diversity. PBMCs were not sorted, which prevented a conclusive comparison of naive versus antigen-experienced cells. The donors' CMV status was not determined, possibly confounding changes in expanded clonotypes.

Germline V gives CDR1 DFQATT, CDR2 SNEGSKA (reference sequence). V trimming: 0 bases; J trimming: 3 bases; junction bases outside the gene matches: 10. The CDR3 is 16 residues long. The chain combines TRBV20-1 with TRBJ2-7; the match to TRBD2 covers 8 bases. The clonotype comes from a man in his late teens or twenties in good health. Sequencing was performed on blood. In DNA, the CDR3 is TGCAGTGCTAGAGACGAAGCGGGGGACCCTTTCTACGAGCAGTACTTC. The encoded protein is CSARDEAGDPFYEQYF.